This section outlines one T cell receptor (beta chain) sequence together with its context. Germline V lookup: CDR1 DFQATT, CDR2 SNEGSKA (reference sequence). The CDR3 runs 16 residues. V trimming: 1 base; J trimming: 4 bases; junction bases outside the gene matches: 4. The data belong to a study of spatial heterogeneity in lung cancer. About the research overall: Among detected sequences, beta-chain ones consistently exceeded alpha-chain ones in number.

Time point defined: blood at routine non-recurrence follow-up after resection. TCRdb re-analysed the 5' RACE reads in MiXCR, keeping a single row per CDR3 protein. The sample lists nearly 95,000 distinct CDR3 sequences; 15% to 20% were seen once. This specimen was PBMCs, taken at follow-up. This sequence joins TRBV20-1 and TRBJ2-3, with 14 positions matching TRBD2. This receptor was obtained from a male donor with early-stage non-small cell lung cancer. The CDR3 DNA reads TGCAGTGCTAGAGTGACTAGCGGGAGGGGCGCAGATACGCAGTATTTT. This translates into CSARVTSGRGADTQYF.